Presented here are 8 T cell receptor beta chains from one specimen sequenced in a study of blood T cell repertoires in COVID-19. Method: immunoSEQ multiplex PCR; TCRdb's copy keeps in-frame clones and lacks some. The data contain under 200,000 clones, roughly 84% of them singletons. Sequenced material: peripheral blood. These receptors were collected from a man between 18 and 35 years old with active or convalescent COVID-19.

The J gene is TRBJ1-1, the V gene TRBV2; D is uncertain. The CDR3 is 14 amino acids. The germline V gene has CDR1 SNHLY and CDR2 FYNNEI. Trimming removed 6 bases at V and 1 base at J, with 12 bases between. CDR3 residues: CASSRRERNTEAFF. The CDR3 DNA reads as TGTGCCAGCAGCCGACGGGAAAGGAACACTGAAGCTTTCTTT. Looking up the rest from reference TRBV2 and TRBJ1-1 gives the full variable domain: EPEVTQTPSHQVTQMGQEVILRCVPISNHLYFYWYRQILGQKVEFLVSFYNNEISEKSEIFDDQFSVERPDGSNFTLKIRSTKLEDSAMYFCASSRRERNTEAFFGQGTRLTVV.

The J gene is TRBJ1-6, the V gene TRBV5-1; weak D call: TRBD1 (6 bases). The CDR3 consists of 15 residues. V lost 0 bases and J 7 bases, leaving 11 bases between the germline ends. Germline V lookup: CDR1 SGHRS, CDR2 YFSETQ. DNA of the CDR3: TGCGCCAGCAGCTTGGCCGCAGGGGACAATTCACCCCTCCACTTT. The encoded protein is CASSLAAGDNSPLHF.

This clone has more than one count but fewer than ten. This chain connects TRBV7-8 to TRBJ1-1; D is uncertain. This CDR3 is built from 14 residues. V gave up 9 bases and J gave up 2 bases, with 16 bases separating them. Germline lookup yields CDR1 SGHVS and CDR2 FQNEAQ. For the CDR3, the DNA is TGTGCCAGGGGGAGGGTCGGGCCCAACACTGAAGCTTTCTTT. Its translation: CARGRVGPNTEAFF.

The V and J genes are TRBV5-1 and TRBJ1-1; no definite D call. Deletions cut 2 bases from V and 2 bases from J, with 10 bases between. Per the germline V gene, CDR1 is SGHRS and CDR2 is YFSETQ. This CDR3 comprises 14 residues. CDR3 protein: CASSFTDRNTEAFF. The CDR3 DNA sequence: TGCGCCAGCAGCTTTACAGACCGAAACACTGAAGCTTTCTTT.

The rearrangement uses TRBV19 and TRBJ1-5; tentative D call: TRBD1 (5 bases). V was trimmed by 5 bases and J by 1 base, leaving 18 bases between them. This CDR3 has 17 amino acids. Germline values: CDR1 LNHDA, CDR2 SQIVND (reference sequence). The CDR3 DNA is TGTGCCAGTAGTCCGACAACCTCCAGGGTCAGCAATCAGCCCCAGCATTTT. Protein sequence: CASSPTTSRVSNQPQHF.

The CDR3 reads CASRSSYNSPLHF. CDR3 DNA: TGTGCCAGCAGGAGCTCCTATAATTCACCCCTCCACTTT. The rearrangement uses TRBV25-1 and TRBJ1-6; D call uncertain. The germline V gene encodes CDR1 MGHDK and CDR2 SYGVNS. The CDR3 length is 13 residues. The V end lost 6 bases, the J end lost 0 bases, and 3 bases lay between the germline ends.

The rearrangement joins TRBV4-3 to TRBJ2-3; 9 bases agree with TRBD2. Unmatched junction bases numbered 3, after V lost 0 bases and J lost 2 bases. Germline V lookup: CDR1 LGHNA, CDR2 YSLEER. The CDR3 totals 16 residues. As DNA, the CDR3 is TGCGCCAGCAGCCAAGATCGACTAGCGGACACAGATACGCAGTATTTT. The encoded protein is CASSQDRLADTDTQYF.

The chain has TRBV7-6 and TRBJ1-1; perhaps TRBD1 as D (5 bases). Trimming left V 1 base short and J 2 bases short, with 20 bases between. The germline V gene has CDR1 SGHVS and CDR2 FNYEAQ. The length of the CDR3 is 18 residues. Here the CDR3 DNA reads TGTGCCAGCAGCTTAGATTCGGTCAGGGCTTGGGGAAACACTGAAGCTTTCTTT. Encoded protein: CASSLDSVRAWGNTEAFF.